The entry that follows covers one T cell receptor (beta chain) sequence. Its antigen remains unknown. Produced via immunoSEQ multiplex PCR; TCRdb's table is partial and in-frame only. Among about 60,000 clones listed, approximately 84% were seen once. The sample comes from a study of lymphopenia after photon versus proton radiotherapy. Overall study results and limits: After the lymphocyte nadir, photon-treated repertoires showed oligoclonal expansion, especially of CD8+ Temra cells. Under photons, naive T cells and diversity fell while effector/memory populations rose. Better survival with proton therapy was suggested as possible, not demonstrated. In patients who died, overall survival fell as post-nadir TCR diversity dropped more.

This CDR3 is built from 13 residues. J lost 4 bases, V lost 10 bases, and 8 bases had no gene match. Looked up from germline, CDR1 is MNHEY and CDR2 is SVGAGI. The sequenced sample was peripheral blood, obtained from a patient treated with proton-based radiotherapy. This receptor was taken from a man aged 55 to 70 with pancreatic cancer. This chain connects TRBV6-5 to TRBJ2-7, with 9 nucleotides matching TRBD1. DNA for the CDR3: TGTGCCACTGGGACAGGGAGTCGGTACGAGCAGTACTTC. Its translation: CATGTGSRYEQYF.